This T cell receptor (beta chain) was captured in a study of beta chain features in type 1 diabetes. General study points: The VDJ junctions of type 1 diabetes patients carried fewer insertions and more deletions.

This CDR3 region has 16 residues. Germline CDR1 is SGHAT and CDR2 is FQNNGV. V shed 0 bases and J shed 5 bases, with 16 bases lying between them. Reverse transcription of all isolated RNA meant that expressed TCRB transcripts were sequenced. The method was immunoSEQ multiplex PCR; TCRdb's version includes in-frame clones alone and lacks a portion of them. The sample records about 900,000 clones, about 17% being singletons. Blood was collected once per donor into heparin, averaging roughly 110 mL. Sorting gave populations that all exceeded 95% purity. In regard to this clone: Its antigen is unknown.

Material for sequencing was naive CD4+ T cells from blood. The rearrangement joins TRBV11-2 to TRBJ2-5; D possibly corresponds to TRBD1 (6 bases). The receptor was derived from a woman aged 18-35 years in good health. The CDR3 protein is CASSLDGRTEGETQYF. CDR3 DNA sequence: TGTGCCAGCAGCTTAGATGGGCGGACAGAGGGGGAGACCCAGTACTTC.